This is a list of T cell receptor beta chains from one sample in a study of glioma-infiltrating T cells after dendritic cell vaccination. The method was immunoSEQ multiplex PCR; TCRdb's version includes in-frame clones alone and lacks a portion of them. The sample contains 65,000 or so clones, approximately 89% of which appear only once. This specimen was blood, taken after dendritic cell vaccination. The source is a human donor with glioblastoma. Each CDR3 is given with its conserved first and last residue. The D gene is left open where the match is weak. A row's size may be missing; if present it is once, few, many or a size class.

V: TRBV5-1; J: TRBJ1-1; length: 15; D: -; size: -; CDR3: CASSSEGLEDTEAFF; DNA: TGCGCCAGCAGCTCGGAGGGCCTTGAGGACACTGAAGCTTTCTTT
V: TRBV19; J: TRBJ2-1; length: 11; D: -; size: -; CDR3: CASSVTREQFF; DNA: TGTGCCAGTAGTGTGACGAGGGAGCAGTTCTTC
V: TRBV25-1; J: TRBJ2-3; length: 18; D: TRBD2; size: -; CDR3: CASSEYRERRERTDTQYF; DNA: TGTGCCAGCAGTGAATATAGGGAGCGGCGGGAGAGGACAGATACGCAGTATTTT
V: TRBV7-2; J: TRBJ2-7; length: 16; D: TRBD1; size: -; CDR3: CASSPRLGQGPYEQYF; DNA: TGTGCCAGCAGCCCGAGGTTGGGACAGGGCCCCTACGAGCAGTACTTC
V: TRBV28; J: TRBJ1-1; length: 16; D: -; size: -; CDR3: CASSFSTGPMNTEAFF; DNA: TGTGCCAGCAGTTTTTCAACAGGGCCTATGAACACTGAAGCTTTCTTT
V: TRBV5-4; J: TRBJ1-4; length: 15; D: TRBD1; size: -; CDR3: CASSHPDRGNEKLFF; DNA: TGTGCCAGCAGCCACCCGGACAGGGGGAATGAAAAACTGTTTTTT
V: TRBV5-6; J: TRBJ2-1; length: 16; D: TRBD2; size: few; CDR3: CASSFGLSGGAYEQFF; DNA: TGTGCCAGCAGCTTTGGGTTGAGCGGGGGGGCGTATGAGCAGTTCTTC
V: TRBV19; J: TRBJ1-1; length: 13; D: -; size: -; CDR3: CASSTGMNTEAFF; DNA: TGTGCCAGTAGTACAGGGATGAACACTGAAGCTTTCTTT
V: TRBV7-2; J: TRBJ2-2; length: 13; D: -; size: -; CDR3: CASETENTGELFF; DNA: TGTGCCAGCGAAACAGAGAACACCGGGGAGCTGTTTTTT
V: TRBV19; J: TRBJ2-3; length: 16; D: -; size: -; CDR3: CASNQRSGLQFGTQYF; DNA: TGTGCCAGTAACCAACGGTCAGGCCTGCAGTTTGGTACGCAGTATTTT
V: TRBV11-3; J: TRBJ2-7; length: 15; D: TRBD2; size: -; CDR3: CASSLGLAGSYEQYF; DNA: TGTGCCAGCAGCCTCGGACTAGCGGGTTCCTACGAGCAGTACTTC
V: TRBV5-1; J: TRBJ2-7; length: 14; D: TRBD2; size: -; CDR3: CASSLGQRGYEQYF; DNA: TGCGCCAGCAGCTTGGGGCAGCGGGGCTACGAGCAGTACTTC
V: TRBV6-5; J: TRBJ1-2; length: 13; D: -; size: -; CDR3: CASTPTGNYGYTF; DNA: TGTGCCAGCACCCCGACAGGCAACTATGGCTACACCTTC
V: TRBV4-2; J: TRBJ1-5; length: 18; D: -; size: -; CDR3: CASSLSNRGRGHDQPQHF; DNA: TGTGCCAGCAGCCTATCTAACCGAGGGAGGGGCCATGATCAGCCCCAGCATTTT
V: TRBV7-8; J: TRBJ1-1; length: 15; D: -; size: few; CDR3: CASSLTGSARDEAFF; DNA: TGTGCCAGCAGCTTAACAGGGTCCGCTCGGGATGAAGCTTTCTTT
V: TRBV19; J: TRBJ1-5; length: 13; D: -; size: -; CDR3: CASSQWEGQPQHF; DNA: TGTGCCAGTAGTCAGTGGGAGGGTCAGCCCCAGCATTTT
V: TRBV19; J: TRBJ2-7; length: 17; D: TRBD2; size: -; CDR3: CASTHGLAGGSHYEQYF; DNA: TGTGCCAGCACTCACGGACTAGCGGGAGGCTCCCACTACGAGCAGTACTTC
V: TRBV5-1; J: TRBJ2-1; length: 14; D: TRBD1; size: -; CDR3: CASSLPGTGNEQFF; DNA: TGCGCCAGCAGCTTGCCCGGGACAGGGAATGAGCAGTTCTTC
V: TRBV19; J: TRBJ1-2; length: 14; D: TRBD1; size: few; CDR3: CASSTLTGGDGYTF; DNA: TGTGCCAGTAGTACCCTTACAGGGGGCGATGGCTACACCTTC
V: TRBV25-1; J: TRBJ2-2; length: 16; D: TRBD2; size: -; CDR3: CASSDRGVRHRGELFF; DNA: TGTGCCAGCAGTGACCGGGGGGTTAGACATCGCGGGGAGCTGTTTTTT
V: TRBV7-9; J: TRBJ1-4; length: 15; D: -; size: -; CDR3: CASSPPGGTNEKLFF; DNA: TGTGCCAGCAGCCCTCCGGGGGGCACTAATGAAAAACTGTTTTTT
V: TRBV7-2; J: TRBJ2-1; length: 15; D: -; size: once; CDR3: CASSLAEGVYNEQFF; DNA: TGTGCCAGCAGCTTAGCTGAAGGGGTTTACAATGAGCAGTTCTTC
V: TRBV5-4; J: TRBJ2-5; length: 12; D: TRBD2; size: -; CDR3: CASSLGTSRQYF; DNA: TGTGCCAGCAGCTTGGGGACTAGTCGGCAGTACTTC
V: TRBV27; J: TRBJ1-5; length: 14; D: -; size: -; CDR3: CASTGGGWLQPQHF; DNA: TGTGCCAGTACTGGCGGGGGGTGGCTTCAGCCCCAGCATTTT
V: TRBV5-4; J: TRBJ1-2; length: 16; D: TRBD1; size: -; CDR3: CASSQDGTGQTYGYTF; DNA: TGTGCCAGCAGCCAAGATGGGACAGGACAGACTTATGGCTACACCTTC
V: TRBV7-9; J: TRBJ2-7; length: 16; D: -; size: -; CDR3: CASSPPLRRVGHEQYF; DNA: TGTGCCAGCAGCCCACCCCTCCGCAGGGTCGGCCACGAGCAGTACTTC
V: TRBV27; J: TRBJ2-7; length: 15; D: TRBD2; size: -; CDR3: CASSPAGFPTYEQYF; DNA: TGTGCCAGCAGCCCAGCGGGATTCCCCACCTACGAGCAGTACTTC
V: TRBV5-1; J: TRBJ2-5; length: 18; D: -; size: -; CDR3: CASSFGRSGNTIGETQYF; DNA: TGCGCCAGCAGCTTCGGGCGGTCCGGGAACACCATTGGAGAGACCCAGTACTTC
V: TRBV5-4; J: TRBJ2-7; length: 16; D: -; size: -; CDR3: CASSLGFGGTSYEQYF; DNA: TGTGCCAGCAGCTTAGGGTTCGGGGGAACTTCCTACGAGCAGTACTTC
V: TRBV19; J: TRBJ2-7; length: 12; D: -; size: -; CDR3: CASSHRGGEQYF; DNA: TGTGCCAGTAGCCACAGAGGAGGCGAGCAGTACTTC
V: TRBV4-2; J: TRBJ1-1; length: 14; D: -; size: -; CDR3: CASSQGRENTEAFF; DNA: TGTGCCAGCAGCCAAGGGCGGGAGAACACTGAAGCTTTCTTT
V: TRBV6-6; J: TRBJ2-7; length: 15; D: -; size: -; CDR3: CASSYSQGSSGEQYF; DNA: TGTGCCAGCAGTTACTCGCAGGGGAGCTCAGGCGAGCAGTACTTC
V: TRBV30; J: TRBJ1-1; length: 11; D: TRBD1; size: -; CDR3: CASSTGGRAFF; DNA: TGTGCCTCTTCGACAGGGGGAAGAGCTTTCTTT
V: TRBV10-3; J: TRBJ1-1; length: 13; D: -; size: few; CDR3: CAIRGEVHTEAFF; DNA: TGTGCCATCAGGGGGGAGGTACACACTGAAGCTTTCTTT
V: TRBV6-5; J: TRBJ2-2; length: 13; D: TRBD2; size: few; CDR3: CASRRGSTGELFF; DNA: TGTGCCAGCAGGCGGGGGAGCACCGGGGAGCTGTTTTTT
V: TRBV5-1; J: TRBJ2-7; length: 14; D: TRBD1; size: -; CDR3: CASSTRDRVHEQYF; DNA: TGCGCCAGCAGCACGCGGGACAGGGTCCACGAGCAGTACTTC
V: TRBV11-2; J: TRBJ1-2; length: 13; D: TRBD1; size: once; CDR3: CASSSPRGLGYTF; DNA: TGTGCCAGCAGCTCCCCGAGGGGGCTCGGCTACACCTTC
V: TRBV6-6; J: TRBJ2-1; length: 12; D: -; size: -; CDR3: CASSYNGNEQFF; DNA: TGTGCCAGCAGTTACAACGGCAATGAGCAGTTCTTC
V: TRBV5-5; J: TRBJ1-5; length: 14; D: TRBD1; size: -; CDR3: CASSFRTGNQPQHF; DNA: TGTGCCAGCAGCTTTCGGACAGGGAACCAGCCCCAGCATTTT
V: TRBV7-8; J: TRBJ2-7; length: 11; D: -; size: -; CDR3: CASSYRYEQYF; DNA: TGTGCCAGCAGCTACAGGTACGAGCAGTACTTC
V: TRBV5-1; J: TRBJ1-4; length: 16; D: -; size: -; CDR3: CASSLFGPGRNEKLFF; DNA: TGCGCCAGCAGCTTGTTTGGGCCAGGCAGGAATGAAAAACTGTTTTTT
V: TRBV7-8; J: TRBJ2-5; length: 15; D: TRBD1; size: -; CDR3: CASSLRDRGQETQYF; DNA: TGTGCCAGCAGCTTAAGGGACAGGGGGCAAGAGACCCAGTACTTC
V: TRBV29-1; J: TRBJ2-2; length: 13; D: TRBD1; size: -; CDR3: CSAGTGGTGELFF; DNA: TGCAGCGCCGGGACAGGGGGGACCGGGGAGCTGTTTTTT
V: TRBV7-9; J: TRBJ2-7; length: 13; D: TRBD1; size: -; CDR3: CASRTTGGYEQYF; DNA: TGTGCCAGCAGAACGACAGGGGGGTACGAGCAGTACTTC
V: TRBV11-2; J: TRBJ2-7; length: 15; D: TRBD1; size: -; CDR3: CASSLFGQGSYEQYF; DNA: TGTGCCAGCAGCTTATTCGGACAGGGGTCCTACGAGCAGTACTTC
V: TRBV19; J: TRBJ2-2; length: 15; D: TRBD1; size: -; CDR3: CASSPGTGGTGELFF; DNA: TGTGCCAGTAGTCCCGGGACAGGGGGCACCGGGGAGCTGTTTTTT
V: TRBV11-3; J: TRBJ2-5; length: 15; D: TRBD2; size: -; CDR3: CASSLSSSGKETQYF; DNA: TGTGCCAGCAGCTTGTCGTCGAGCGGGAAAGAGACCCAGTACTTC
V: TRBV6-1; J: TRBJ2-1; length: 13; D: -; size: -; CDR3: CATRLAPYNEQFF; DNA: TGTGCCACCCGACTCGCCCCCTACAATGAGCAGTTCTTC
V: TRBV7-9; J: TRBJ2-7; length: 18; D: -; size: -; CDR3: CASSLGSERLQDDYEQYF; DNA: TGTGCCAGCAGCTTAGGGTCAGAGCGACTTCAAGATGACTACGAGCAGTACTTC
V: TRBV7-3; J: TRBJ2-5; length: 15; D: -; size: -; CDR3: CASSEIASLRETQYF; DNA: TGTGCCAGCAGCGAAATAGCGTCCCTCCGGGAGACCCAGTACTTC
V: TRBV6-5; J: TRBJ2-5; length: 15; D: -; size: -; CDR3: CASTPLVGPQETQYF; DNA: TGTGCCAGCACTCCCCTGGTGGGCCCCCAAGAGACCCAGTACTTC
V: TRBV5-1; J: TRBJ2-7; length: 16; D: TRBD2; size: -; CDR3: CASSPGTSGSPGEQYF; DNA: TGCGCCAGCAGCCCAGGGACTAGCGGGAGTCCAGGCGAGCAGTACTTC
V: TRBV5-3; J: TRBJ2-1; length: 12; D: -; size: -; CDR3: CARSLYPDEQFF; DNA: TGTGCCAGAAGCCTCTACCCGGATGAGCAGTTCTTC
V: TRBV5-4; J: TRBJ2-5; length: 14; D: -; size: -; CDR3: CASSSILDQETQYF; DNA: TGTGCCAGCAGCTCAATCTTAGACCAAGAGACCCAGTACTTC
V: TRBV5-1; J: TRBJ1-1; length: 16; D: -; size: -; CDR3: CASSLVSGGRGTEAFF; DNA: TGCGCCAGCAGCTTGGTTTCGGGCGGCAGGGGCACTGAAGCTTTCTTT
V: TRBV7-9; J: TRBJ2-3; length: 15; D: -; size: -; CDR3: CASSLAQRSTDTQYF; DNA: TGTGCCAGCAGCTTAGCTCAGCGGAGCACAGATACGCAGTATTTT
V: TRBV6-5; J: TRBJ1-2; length: 14; D: -; size: -; CDR3: CASSSVSQYYGYTF; DNA: TGTGCCAGCAGTTCTGTTTCACAGTATTATGGCTACACCTTC